The clone carrying this T cell receptor (beta chain) was observed a handful of times. The antigen is not known. Constant-region reverse primers amplified full-length variable regions, followed by semi-nested Nested Universal Primer A PCR. In TCRdb, the 5' RACE reads were re-called with MiXCR into one record per CDR3 protein. This repertoire shows approximately 53,000 distinct CDR3 sequences, 25% to 30% found once; its top ten account for more than 3%. Whole-study findings and limits: In terms of TCR gene usage, tumor memory CD4+ T cells clustered together with blood and lymph node memory CD4+ cells, as well as with lymph node naive CD4+ cells.

Trimming removed 5 bases at V and 6 bases at J, with 17 bases between. CDR1 and CDR2 from the germline V gene are SGHTA and FQGTGA. The CDR3 length is 15 residues. Specimen: tumor-infiltrating memory CD4+ T cells sorted from the breast tumor. As for subset: memory CD4+ T cells, CD4+CD45RO+CD25-. The receptor's source is a female donor with breast cancer. This chain links TRBV7-3 with TRBJ1-5; D is uncertain. The CDR3 DNA reads TGTGCCAGCAGCACCTACACGCCTCATTTTCAGCCCCAGCATTTT. Its protein product is CASSTYTPHFQPQHF.